Listed below are T cell receptor beta chains from one sample, sequenced in a study of T cell changes during pregnancy in multiple sclerosis. The assay was immunoSEQ multiplex PCR, and TCRdb's table has in-frame clones only and misses some. This table holds 40,000 to 55,000 clones, roughly 90% found once. This material consisted of peripheral blood, taken in the first trimester of pregnancy. The origin of the receptors is a female donor in good health, enrolled as a control in a pregnancy study. CDR3s include the opening cysteine and the closing phenylalanine or tryptophan. The D gene is left open where the match is weak. A row's size may be missing; if present it is once, few, many or a size class.

abundance,j_gene,d_gene,v_gene,CDR3aa,CDR3nt
NA,TRBJ2-7,NA,TRBV19,CASRLTSGWNYEQYF,TGTGCCAGCCGCCTAACTTCAGGGTGGAACTACGAGCAGTACTTC
NA,TRBJ2-7,TRBD2,TRBV10-3,CATRLAGVYEQYF,TGTGCCACACGACTAGCGGGAGTCTACGAGCAGTACTTC
NA,TRBJ1-5,TRBD1,TRBV7-2,CASSTLGTGGYQPQHF,TGTGCCAGCAGCACCCTAGGGACAGGGGGGTATCAGCCCCAGCATTTT
NA,TRBJ2-2,NA,TRBV4-2,CASSQEVRPRDTGELFF,TGTGCCAGCAGCCAAGAGGTTAGGCCCCGGGACACCGGGGAGCTGTTTTTT
NA,TRBJ2-7,NA,TRBV5-1,CASSLAPGTVAYEQYF,TGCGCCAGCAGCTTGGCACCCGGGACTGTAGCCTACGAGCAGTACTTC
NA,TRBJ2-3,TRBD1,TRBV5-1,CASSLGTGRDTQYF,TGCGCCAGCAGCTTGGGGACAGGCCGGGATACGCAGTATTTT
NA,TRBJ2-1,NA,TRBV19,CASSIPGSSYNEQFF,TGTGCCAGTAGTATTCCCGGGAGCTCCTACAATGAGCAGTTCTTC
NA,TRBJ2-5,NA,TRBV30,CAWSVSPGETQYF,TGTGCCTGGAGTGTCTCTCCGGGTGAGACCCAGTACTTC
many,TRBJ2-3,TRBD2,TRBV6-4,CASSELGLAADTQYF,TGTGCCAGCAGTGAGCTGGGACTAGCAGCAGATACGCAGTATTTT
NA,TRBJ2-3,TRBD2,TRBV9,CASSVGARGSTDTQYF,TGTGCCAGCAGCGTAGGAGCGCGGGGGAGCACAGATACGCAGTATTTT
once,TRBJ2-3,NA,TRBV7-2,CASSLGTRDTQYF,TGTGCCAGCAGCTTAGGCACTCGCGATACGCAGTATTTT
NA,TRBJ2-7,TRBD1,TRBV5-4,CASSLEGPRQGEQYF,TGTGCCAGCAGCTTGGAGGGACCTAGACAGGGGGAGCAGTACTTC
NA,TRBJ1-4,TRBD1,TRBV11-2,CASSIGQAYATNEKLFF,TGTGCCAGCAGCATAGGACAGGCGTACGCAACTAATGAAAAACTGTTTTTT
NA,TRBJ2-1,TRBD2,TRBV4-3,CASSQDGVEIAGRNEQFF,TGCGCCAGCAGCCAAGATGGTGTAGAAATAGCGGGCCGTAATGAGCAGTTCTTC
NA,TRBJ1-3,TRBD1,TRBV10-2,CASTGSAQGRNTIYF,TGCGCCAGCACGGGTTCGGCACAGGGGAGGAACACCATATATTTT
few,TRBJ2-1,TRBD2,TRBV5-6,CASSLKVGLAAYNEQFF,TGTGCCAGCAGCTTGAAGGTTGGTCTAGCGGCCTACAATGAGCAGTTCTTC
NA,TRBJ2-7,TRBD1,TRBV2,CASTGQGPYEQYF,TGTGCCAGCACAGGACAGGGCCCCTACGAGCAGTACTTC
NA,TRBJ2-3,NA,TRBV10-3,CAISRASDTDTQYF,TGTGCCATCTCTCGTGCTAGCGACACAGATACGCAGTATTTT
NA,TRBJ2-7,NA,TRBV5-1,CASSFIYNLDKTYEQYF,TGCGCCAGCAGCTTTATTTATAACCTCGACAAAACCTACGAGCAGTACTTC
NA,TRBJ2-3,TRBD2,TRBV6-1,CASSEQLAGADTQYF,TGTGCCAGCAGTGAACAACTAGCGGGAGCAGATACGCAGTATTTT
NA,TRBJ1-6,NA,TRBV6-6,CASMANSPLHF,TGTGCCAGCATGGCAAATTCACCCCTCCACTTT
NA,TRBJ2-3,TRBD2,TRBV28,CASSANQAGGPDTQYF,TGTGCCAGCAGTGCAAACCAAGCGGGAGGGCCAGATACGCAGTATTTT
NA,TRBJ1-2,NA,TRBV7-8,CASSLAAGEGLWGYTF,TGTGCCAGCAGCTTAGCGGCAGGGGAGGGACTCTGGGGCTACACCTTC
NA,TRBJ2-2,NA,TRBV6-6,CAATLQGFGGELFF,TGTGCCGCCACCTTACAGGGTTTTGGCGGGGAGCTGTTTTTT
NA,TRBJ1-4,TRBD1,TRBV4-3,CASSQTPTGGQEKLFF,TGCGCCAGCAGCCAAACCCCGACAGGGGGCCAGGAAAAACTGTTTTTT
NA,TRBJ2-3,NA,TRBV6-1,CASSEDLLGTDTQYF,TGTGCCAGCAGTGAAGACTTGCTGGGCACAGATACGCAGTATTTT
NA,TRBJ2-3,TRBD2,TRBV27,CASREAGGRTDTQYF,TGTGCCAGCAGGGAAGCGGGAGGACGCACAGATACGCAGTATTTT
NA,TRBJ1-2,TRBD1,TRBV29-1,CSGWDSSMGGYTF,TGCAGCGGATGGGACAGCTCTATGGGGGGCTACACCTTC
NA,TRBJ1-3,NA,TRBV2,CASSEPTWAGGNTIYF,TGTGCCAGCAGTGAACCAACGTGGGCGGGGGGAAACACCATATATTTT
NA,TRBJ2-5,NA,TRBV12-5,CASAPGLTVLQETQYF,TGTGCTAGTGCCCCGGGACTCACAGTGCTCCAAGAGACCCAGTACTTC
NA,TRBJ1-4,TRBD1,TRBV4-1,CASSQDGTDGEKLFF,TGCGCCAGCAGCCAAGATGGGACAGACGGTGAAAAACTGTTTTTT
NA,TRBJ1-1,TRBD1,TRBV18,CASSPQGAGGTEAFF,TGTGCCAGCTCACCCCAGGGGGCTGGAGGCACTGAAGCTTTCTTT
NA,TRBJ1-2,NA,TRBV19,CASSIRQNYGYTF,TGTGCCAGTAGTATTAGACAGAACTATGGCTACACCTTC
once,TRBJ1-5,NA,TRBV28,CASTGAGAHQPQHF,TGTGCCAGCACCGGAGCAGGGGCGCATCAGCCCCAGCATTTT
NA,TRBJ2-1,TRBD2,TRBV9,CASSESGGSPDDEQFF,TGTGCCAGCAGCGAGTCAGGCGGGAGTCCCGATGATGAGCAGTTCTTC
NA,TRBJ2-2,NA,TRBV11-1,CASSLRGFETELFF,TGTGCCAGCAGCTTACGGGGGTTCGAGACGGAGCTGTTTTTT
NA,TRBJ1-6,TRBD1,TRBV6-6,CASKTGAGYNSPLHF,TGTGCCAGCAAGACAGGGGCGGGGTATAATTCACCCCTCCACTTT